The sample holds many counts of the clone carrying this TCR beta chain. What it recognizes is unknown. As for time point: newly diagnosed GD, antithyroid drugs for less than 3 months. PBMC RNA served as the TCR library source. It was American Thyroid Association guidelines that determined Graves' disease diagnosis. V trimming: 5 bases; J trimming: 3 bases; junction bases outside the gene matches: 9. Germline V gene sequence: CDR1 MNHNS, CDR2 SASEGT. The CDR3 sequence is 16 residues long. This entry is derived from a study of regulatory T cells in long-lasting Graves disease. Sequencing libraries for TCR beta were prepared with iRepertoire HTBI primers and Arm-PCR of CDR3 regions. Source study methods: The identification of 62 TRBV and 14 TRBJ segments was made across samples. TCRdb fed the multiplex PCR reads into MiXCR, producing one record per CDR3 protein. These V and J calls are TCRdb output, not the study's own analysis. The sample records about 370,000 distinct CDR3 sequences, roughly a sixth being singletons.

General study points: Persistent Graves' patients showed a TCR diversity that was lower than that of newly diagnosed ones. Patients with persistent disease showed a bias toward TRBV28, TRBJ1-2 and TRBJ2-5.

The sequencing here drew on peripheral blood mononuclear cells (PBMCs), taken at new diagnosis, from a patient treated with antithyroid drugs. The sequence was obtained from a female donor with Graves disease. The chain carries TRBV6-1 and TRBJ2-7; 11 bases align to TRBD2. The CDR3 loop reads CASSPPGTSGSYEQYF. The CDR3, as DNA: TGTGCCAGCAGTCCCCCCGGTACTAGCGGGAGCTACGAGCAGTACTTC.